This paragraph reports one TCR beta chain. Its cognate antigen is unknown. Libraries were prepared by immunoSEQ multiplex PCR; TCRdb keeps only in-frame clonotypes and omits some of them. This table holds about 59,000 clones, approximately 68% found once. The entry originates in a study of radiotherapy plus CTLA-4 blockade in lung cancer. Study summary: Around 18% of enrolled patients responded objectively, and approximately 30% had disease control.

Germline CDR1 and CDR2: SGHVS and FNYEAQ. V dropped 5 bases and J dropped 0 bases, with 11 bases sitting between them. The CDR3 is made up of 16 amino acids. Study-level findings and limits: Some TCR clones had been derived from tumors. These clones expanded in peripheral blood after radiotherapy plus ipilimumab. Alongside interferon-beta, early blood T cell clone dynamics were reportedly the best predictor of response.

The source is a human donor with non-small cell lung cancer whose response to radiotherapy plus ipilimumab could not be evaluated. The V and J genes are TRBV7-6 and TRBJ1-6; D call uncertain. The sequencing here drew on peripheral blood, taken from a patient treated with radiotherapy plus ipilimumab. The CDR3 coding sequence is TGTGCCAGCAGCCCCGGACGGGGCTCCTATAATTCACCCCTCCACTTT. It encodes CASSPGRGSYNSPLHF. Supplemented by reference TRBV7-6 and TRBJ1-6, the full variable domain reads GAGVSQSPRYKVTKRGQDVALRCDPISGHVSLYWYRQALGQGPEFLTYFNYEAQQDKSGLPNDRFSAERPEGSISTLTIQRTEQRDSAMYRCASSPGRGSYNSPLHFGNGTRLTVT.